This T cell receptor (beta chain) was found in a study of Graves' ophthalmopathy and Graves' hyperthyroidism. Overall study: Peripheral blood was gathered at first diagnosis, ahead of any treatment whatsoever. Overall study findings and caveats: Blood shared most expanded thyroid clonotypes above 0.001 frequency.

Germline lookup yields CDR1 SGHRS and CDR2 YFSETQ. The V gene lost 2 bases and the J gene lost 3 bases, with 14 bases spanning the gap. The CDR3 covers 15 residues. Ophthalmopathy-affected donors exhibited moderate-to-severe activity, CAS ≥3, NOSPECS ≥4, and duration under 3 months. Using RNA transcripts, the TCR beta CDR3 regions were amplified. An opening RT-PCR round employed HTBI primers and preceded a second-round multiplex PCR. MiXCR was run by TCRdb on the multiplex PCR reads, yielding one entry per CDR3 protein. Among 500,000 to 800,000 distinct CDR3 sequences, about two fifths were seen once, and the ten largest hold around 3%. The sample holds many counts of this clonotype. The antigen is undetermined.

This chain joins TRBV5-1 and TRBJ1-2, with D possibly matching TRBD1 (6 bases). The TCR sequence derives from an adult man with Graves' ophthalmopathy. The sequencing input was peripheral blood. The chain's CDR3 is CASSFTDRSDYGYTF. CDR3 sequence (DNA): TGCGCCAGCAGCTTTACTGACAGGTCGGACTATGGCTACACCTTC.